Following are 19 T cell receptor beta chains from one sample sequenced in a study of blood T cell repertoires in COVID-19. Sequencing used immunoSEQ multiplex PCR; TCRdb keeps in-frame clones, though not all of them. The sample carries about 240,000 clones, 80% to 90% recorded once. The sequenced sample was peripheral blood. These receptors were collected from a man aged 55-75 years with acute or convalescent COVID-19.

The chain carries TRBV7-2 and TRBJ1-2; D might be TRBD1 (5 bases). CDR3 length: 17 amino acids. Germline CDR1 reads SGHTA; CDR2 reads FQGNSA. Between the trimmed V and J ends, which lost 1 base and 4 bases, there was a span of 19 bases. CDR3 DNA sequence: TGTGCCAGCAGCTTAGGAAGTGCGACAGAGATCCGCTATGGCTACACCTTC. Amino acid sequence: CASSLGSATEIRYGYTF. Supplemented by reference TRBV7-2 and TRBJ1-2, the full variable domain reads GAGVSQSPSNKVTEKGKDVELRCDPISGHTALYWYRQSLGQGLEFLIYFQGNSAPDKSGLPSDRFSAERTGGSVSTLTIQRTQQEDSAVYLCASSLGSATEIRYGYTFGSGTRLTVV.

Note on this clone: Other DNA sequences in the sample encode the same CDR3. This sequence joins TRBV7-3 and TRBJ1-1, with D perhaps TRBD1 (5 bases). The germline gives CDR1 SGHTA, CDR2 FQGTGA. This CDR3 comprises 13 residues. The V end lost 5 bases, the J end lost 1 base, and 8 bases lay between the germline ends. CDR3 sequence: CASSPQGNTEAFF. The CDR3 nucleotides read TGTGCCAGCAGCCCCCAGGGGAACACTGAAGCTTTCTTT.

This sequence joins TRBV28 and TRBJ1-4; D is uncertain. The CDR3 is 14 residues long. V was pared by 5 bases and J by 2 bases, with 9 bases between. The germline V gene encodes CDR1 MDHEN and CDR2 SYDVKM. CDR3 region: CASSSRTTNEKLFF. The CDR3 bases are TGTGCCAGCAGTAGCCGAACGACTAATGAAAAACTGTTTTTT.

The sample holds one count of this clone. The V call is TRBV19, the J call TRBJ2-7; 8 bases align to TRBD2. The CDR3 totals 14 residues. With 4 bases clipped from V and 2 bases from J, the junction kept 4 bases outside the gene matches. The V gene's germline CDR1 is LNHDA and CDR2 SQIVND (reference sequence). The DNA for the CDR3 is TGTGCCAGTAGTAAAGCTAGCGGGCCCTACGAGCAGTACTTC. Protein: CASSKASGPYEQYF.

The rearrangement links TRBV7-2 to TRBJ1-1; a weak D match, TRBD1 (5 bases). V lost 0 bases, J lost 3 bases, and 11 bases lay in between. Germline-derived CDR1 and CDR2 are SGHTA and FQGNSA. CDR3 length: 15 amino acids. In DNA form, the CDR3 reads TGTGCCAGCAGCTTAGCGGGGCTCGTGGACACTGAAGCTTTCTTT. It specifies CASSLAGLVDTEAFF.

The chain joins TRBV6-5 to TRBJ2-2; weak D call: TRBD2 (6 bases). Germline loops: CDR1 MNHEY, CDR2 SVGAGI. Trimming removed 5 bases at V and 2 bases at J, with 12 bases between. This CDR3 comprises 15 residues. CDR3 DNA: TGTGCCAGCAGTATGGAGCGGGTAAACACCGGGGAGCTGTTTTTT. Encoded protein: CASSMERVNTGELFF.

V is TRBV6-6 and J is TRBJ2-1, with 14 bases identical to TRBD2. The trim removed 5 bases at V and 4 bases at J, leaving 16 bases unmatched. The CDR3 totals 20 residues. Germline V lookup: CDR1 MNHNY, CDR2 SVGAGI (reference sequence). The CDR3 is CASSPFPGLAGGRFYNEQFF. CDR3 sequence (DNA): TGTGCCAGCAGTCCCTTCCCTGGACTAGCGGGAGGTCGGTTTTACAATGAGCAGTTCTTC.

About this clone itself: This sample includes further DNA sequences coding for the same CDR3. The CDR3 loop is CASSLDGYNSPLHF. The CDR3 region has the DNA TGTGCCAGCAGCTTAGACGGCTATAATTCACCCCTCCACTTT. The chain couples TRBV7-2 to TRBJ1-6; D not resolved. Germline V gene sequence: CDR1 SGHTA, CDR2 FQGNSA. The CDR3 loop spans 14 amino acids. The V end was cut by 1 base, the J end by 3 bases, with 4 bases between.

The V gene is TRBV9, the J gene TRBJ2-1; maybe TRBD1 (6 bases). Per the germline V gene, CDR1 is SGDLS and CDR2 is YYNGEE. CDR3 length: 16 amino acids. Trimming took 3 bases from V and 0 from J, leaving 13 bases between them. For the CDR3, the DNA is TGTGCCAGCAGCGCCCCTGCCAGGGGCTCCTACAATGAGCAGTTCTTC. This encodes CASSAPARGSYNEQFF.

The gene calls are TRBV5-1 and TRBJ2-2, with 10 positions matching TRBD1. This CDR3 is built from 15 residues. Germline CDR1 SGHRS, CDR2 YFSETQ. Trimming cost V 7 bases and J 2 bases; bases outside gene matches: 5. The CDR3 sequence: CASCRDRGNTGELFF. The CDR3 nucleotides read TGCGCCAGCTGCCGGGACAGGGGCAACACCGGGGAGCTGTTTTTT.

The V call is TRBV19, the J call TRBJ2-4; 7 nucleotides agree with TRBD1. The germline V gene encodes CDR1 LNHDA and CDR2 SQIVND (reference sequence). The CDR3 runs 15 residues. Trimming at V came to 6 bases and at J to 0 bases, leaving 5 bases not matched to a gene. CDR3 DNA sequence: TGTGCCAGTAGAGGACAGGACCTAGCCAAAAACATTCAGTACTTC. Its protein product is CASRGQDLAKNIQYF.

The chain is built from TRBV28 and TRBJ2-7, with TRBD2 as a possible D gene (6 bases). CDR1 MDHEN and CDR2 SYDVKM come from the germline V gene. V dropped 5 bases and J dropped 0 bases, with 14 bases sitting between them. The length of the CDR3 is 15 residues. CDR3 amino acids: CASSLLADSSYEQYF. The CDR3 bases are TGTGCCAGCAGTCTTTTAGCGGATAGCTCCTACGAGCAGTACTTC.

J is TRBJ1-6 and V is TRBV5-5, with 7 positions matching TRBD1. Losses at the gene ends were 4 bases for V and 6 bases for J; bases not matched to a gene: 7. The V gene's germline CDR1 is SGHKS and CDR2 YYEKEE (reference sequence). This CDR3 spans 15 amino acids. The CDR3 protein is CASSPTGAGNSPLHF. The DNA of the CDR3 is TGTGCCAGCAGCCCTACAGGGGCCGGTAATTCACCCCTCCACTTT.

The V call is TRBV6-5, the J call TRBJ2-1; D remains ambiguous. V was clipped by 8 bases and J by 4 bases, with 9 bases between them. Looked up from germline, CDR1 is MNHEY and CDR2 is SVGAGI. The CDR3 is made up of 12 amino acids. In nucleotides, the CDR3 is TGTGCCAGCGGAGAAACGTACAATGAGCAGTTCTTC. This codes for CASGETYNEQFF.

The rearrangement links TRBV28 to TRBJ1-5; a possible D gene is TRBD1 (6 bases). Germline V gene sequence: CDR1 MDHEN, CDR2 SYDVKM. V was clipped by 6 bases and J by 0 bases, with 18 bases between them. This CDR3 region has 17 residues. In DNA, the CDR3 is TGTGCCAGCAGCTCCGGGGGGGGCGGAATTAGCAATCAGCCCCAGCATTTT. Its protein product is CASSSGGGGISNQPQHF.

The chain is built from TRBV2 and TRBJ1-5, with D possibly TRBD1 on 6 matching bases. CDR1 is SNHLY, CDR2 FYNNEI, per germline. The CDR3 contains 13 residues. This CDR3 is CATEGGRGQPQHF. CDR3 DNA sequence: TGTGCTACAGAGGGGGGGCGCGGGCAGCCCCAGCATTTT.

In this sample, this clone turned up once. The chain uses TRBV7-9 and TRBJ1-6, with 9 bases aligning to TRBD1. The CDR3 is 15 amino acids. V was pared by 2 bases and J by 6 bases, with 2 bases of the junction left unmatched. CDR1 is SEHNR, CDR2 FQNEAQ, per germline (reference sequence). The CDR3 DNA reads TGTGCCAGCAGCTTACAGACAGGGGGTAATTCACCCCTCCACTTT. Its translation: CASSLQTGGNSPLHF.

A remark on this clone: One junction end disagrees with the germline gene, perhaps due to a read error. The chain uses TRBV29-1 and TRBJ1-3; 7 positions match TRBD1. The CDR3 runs 15 residues. Germline values: CDR1 SQVTM, CDR2 ANQGSEA. CDR3 DNA sequence: TGCAGCGCTGAAACCGGGACAGACTCTGGAAACACCATATATTTT. It encodes CSAETGTDSGNTIYF.

Only a few counts were recorded for this clone. This sequence joins TRBV13 and TRBJ2-1; 10 nucleotides align to TRBD2. This CDR3 contains 15 residues. With 5 bases clipped from V and 2 bases from J, the junction kept 3 bases outside the gene matches. Germline CDR1 PRHDT, CDR2 FYEKMQ (reference sequence). CDR3 residues: CASSRGLAPYNEQFF. The CDR3 coding sequence is TGTGCCAGCAGCCGGGGACTAGCGCCCTACAATGAGCAGTTCTTC.